The following is a T cell receptor beta chain sequence with its context. What it binds is not known. The data were obtained in a study of vaccination effects on CD4 cells after COVID-19. Sequencing used immunoSEQ multiplex PCR; TCRdb keeps in-frame clones, though not all of them. The repertoire consists of over 45,000 clones, with about 67% occurring once and the leading ten covering roughly 5%. CDR3 size: 15 residues. The germline CDR1 and CDR2 sequences are SGHRS and YFSETQ. V lost 4 bases, J lost 7 bases, and 12 bases stayed unmatched. The authors isolated CD4+ T cells after nine to eleven days of culture.

This TCR derives from a human donor who received a COVID-19 vaccine. The material was CD4+ T cells from PBMCs cultured without peptide, obtained before COVID-19 vaccination. V is TRBV5-1 and J is TRBJ1-2, with 8 positions matching TRBD1. CDR3 loop: CASSPTSGQGAGYTF. CDR3 sequence (DNA): TGCGCCAGCAGCCCGACCTCTGGGCAGGGGGCTGGCTACACCTTC.